The 15 T cell receptor beta chains in this list originate from one sample, sequenced in a study of vaccination effects on CD4 cells after COVID-19. TCRdb's table, derived via immunoSEQ multiplex PCR, lists solely in-frame clones and lacks some. The table records tens of thousands of clones, around 70% of them present only once. The ViraFEST assay expanded antigen-specific CD4+ T cells with viral peptide pools before sequencing. Isolation of CD4+ T cells took place after approximately 10 days of culture. Which antigens these TCRs recognize remains unknown. Sequenced material: CD4+ T cells from PBMCs cultured with HCoV-229E spike peptides, taken before COVID-19 vaccination. These receptors were taken from a human donor who received a COVID-19 vaccine.

Here the CDR3 DNA reads TGCAGCGTTGAAGTTCGGACAGGGGTGGCTTTCTTT. Its translation: CSVEVRTGVAFF. The V and J genes are TRBV29-1 and TRBJ1-1, with 9 bases aligning to TRBD1. The V and J ends lost 1 base and 11 bases, in that order; junction bases with no gene match: 5. Germline V lookup: CDR1 SQVTM, CDR2 ANQGSEA. CDR3 size: 12 residues.

This rearrangement joins TRBV3-1 (or the pseudogene TRBV3-2) to TRBJ2-1; D is perhaps TRBD2 (7 bases). The V end was cut by 3 bases, the J end by 4 bases, with 13 bases between. The CDR3 has 15 residues. CDR1 and CDR2 (germline): LGHDT, YNNKEL (reference sequence). In nucleotides, the CDR3 is TGTGCCAGCAGCCACAGAAGGGGGGGGTACAATGAGCAGTTCTTC. This codes for CASSHRRGGYNEQFF.

The V gene is TRBV5-4, the J gene TRBJ2-3, with unresolved D. The length of the CDR3 is 13 residues. V was shortened by 1 base and J by 1 base, with 4 bases between the two germline ends. Germline V gene sequence: CDR1 SGHNT, CDR2 YYREEE (reference sequence). The chain's CDR3 is CASSLWGTDTQYF. The CDR3 DNA reads TGTGCCAGCAGCTTGTGGGGCACAGATACGCAGTATTTT.

The chain has TRBV29-1 and TRBJ2-1, with TRBD2 identical over 8 bases. The CDR3 spans 13 residues. Trimming at V came to 7 bases and at J to 7 bases, leaving 9 bases not matched to a gene. The germline CDR1 and CDR2 sequences are SQVTM and ANQGSEA. CDR3 nucleotide sequence: TGCAGCGGTAACGGGGGGGCCGAAAATGAGCAGTTCTTC. Its translation: CSGNGGAENEQFF.

In its sample, this clone was seen a few times. The chain combines TRBV19 with TRBJ2-1; TRBD2 matches at 8 bases. The CDR3 consists of 16 residues. Germline CDR1 LNHDA, CDR2 SQIVND (reference sequence). With 8 bases clipped from V and 0 bases from J, the junction kept 9 bases outside the gene matches. CDR3 sequence reads: CASGPGGTSSYNEQFF. CDR3 sequence (DNA): TGTGCCAGTGGACCGGGGGGGACGAGCTCCTACAATGAGCAGTTCTTC. Drawing the rest from reference TRBV19 and TRBJ2-1, the complete variable domain is DGGITQSPKYLFRKEGQNVTLSCEQNLNHDAMYWYRQDPGQGLRLIYYSQIVNDFQKGDIAEGYSVSREKKESFPLTVTSAQKNPTAFYLCASGPGGTSSYNEQFFGPGTRLTVL.

The sample holds a few counts of this clone. This sequence joins TRBV14 and TRBJ1-6; no firm D call. Germline assignment: CDR1 SGHDN and CDR2 FVKESK. CDR3 length: 14 amino acids. Trimming shortened V by 4 bases and J by 9 bases, and 13 bases separated the two germline ends. The CDR3 reads CASSPTRSGSPLHF. The DNA of the CDR3 is TGTGCCAGCAGCCCTACGAGGTCCGGTTCACCCCTCCACTTT. The variable domain in full, completed from reference TRBV14 and TRBJ1-6, reads EAGVTQFPSHSVIEKGQTVTLRCDPISGHDNLYWYRRVMGKEIKFLLHFVKESKQDESGMPNNRFLAERTGGTYSTLKVQPAELEDSGVYFCASSPTRSGSPLHFGNGTRLTVT.

This clone was counted a single time. The V gene is TRBV11-2, the J gene TRBJ2-3, with D hard to call. Looked up from germline, CDR1 is SGHAT and CDR2 is FQNNGV. The CDR3 has 13 residues. Trimming cost V 5 bases and J 6 bases, with 12 bases left between them. As DNA, the CDR3 is TGTGCCAGCAGCCCCCGGGTCTGGGATACGCAGTATTTT. This sequence encodes CASSPRVWDTQYF.

This clone was seen only once. This chain joins TRBV9 and TRBJ2-1; D may match TRBD1 or TRBD2 (6 bases each). CDR1 is SGDLS, CDR2 YYNGEE, per germline. V lost 6 bases and J lost 6, with 19 bases in between. The CDR3 length is 15 residues. The CDR3 region has the DNA TGTGCCAGCACTACAAACCTGGGGGGCCCCAATGAGCAGTTCTTC. Protein product: CASTTNLGGPNEQFF. The entire variable domain, with the rest obtained from reference TRBV9 and TRBJ2-1, is as follows: DSGVTQTPKHLITATGQRVTLRCSPRSGDLSVYWYQQSLDQGLQFLIQYYNGEERAKGNILERFSAQQFPDLHSELNLSSLELGDSALYFCASTTNLGGPNEQFFGPGTRLTVL.

This clone was observed a handful of times. The chain carries TRBV14 and TRBJ2-5; 8 positions match TRBD2. Germline CDR1 reads SGHDN; CDR2 reads FVKESK. This CDR3 is built from 15 residues. The V gene end was trimmed by 0 bases and the J gene end by 6 bases; junction bases not matched to a gene: 6. In DNA form, the CDR3 reads TGTGCCAGCAGCCAAGATCGCGGGGGGCGAAAGACCCAGTACTTC. As protein: CASSQDRGGRKTQYF.

The genes are TRBV9 and TRBJ2-3, with TRBD2 matching over 11 bases. J was trimmed by 0 bases and V by 0 bases; bases with no gene match: 3. The germline V gene encodes CDR1 SGDLS and CDR2 YYNGEE. The CDR3 sequence is 17 residues long. The chain's CDR3 is CASSVGLAGSSTDTQYF. CDR3 nucleotides: TGTGCCAGCAGCGTAGGACTAGCGGGGTCTAGCACAGATACGCAGTATTTT.

This clone was recorded once. CDR3 region: CAIRTAESRNEQFF. The CDR3 nucleotides read TGTGCCATCCGTACAGCGGAATCGAGGAATGAGCAGTTCTTC. The chain uses TRBV10-3 and TRBJ2-1, with D possibly TRBD2 on 5 matching bases. V lost 8 bases and J 7 bases, leaving 18 bases between the germline ends. Looked up from germline, CDR1 is ENHRY and CDR2 is SYGVKD. This CDR3 has 14 amino acids.

V gene TRBV18 combines with J gene TRBJ1-4; 7 bases match TRBD1. This CDR3 contains 17 residues. Germline CDR1 and CDR2: KGHSH and LQKENI. V dropped 6 bases and J dropped 0; count of bases not matched to a gene: 10. The CDR3 region is CASSRQGLAATNEKLFF. The CDR3 region has the DNA TGTGCCAGCTCGCGACAGGGATTAGCTGCAACTAATGAAAAACTGTTTTTT.

The rearrangement uses TRBV6-5 and TRBJ2-2; TRBD2 agrees at 7 bases. The CDR3 is 15 residues long. V shed 8 bases, J shed 2 bases, and the junction held 8 bases outside the gene matches. Germline CDR1 is MNHEY and CDR2 is SVGAGI. The CDR3: CASPSGDYNTGELFF. The CDR3 coding sequence is TGTGCCAGCCCTTCCGGGGACTATAACACCGGGGAGCTGTTTTTT.

The V and J genes are TRBV6-5 and TRBJ1-1; possible D gene TRBD1, 6 bases. The CDR3 length is 13 residues. CDR1 is MNHEY and CDR2 is SVGAGI in the germline V gene. Deletions cut 6 bases from V and 4 bases from J, with 12 bases between. In nucleotides, the CDR3 is TGTGCCAGCAGGGGGACATCGGCCACTGAAGCTTTCTTT. It translates to CASRGTSATEAFF.

The chain is built from TRBV18 and TRBJ2-7; D gene uncertain. CDR3 length: 18 residues. V lost 3 bases to trimming and J lost 2 bases, with 23 bases between them. CDR1 is KGHSH and CDR2 is LQKENI in the germline V gene. CDR3 amino acids: CASSPTYLRLLFTYEQYF. CDR3 DNA sequence: TGTGCCAGCTCACCCACTTATCTTCGACTCTTATTTACCTACGAGCAGTACTTC.